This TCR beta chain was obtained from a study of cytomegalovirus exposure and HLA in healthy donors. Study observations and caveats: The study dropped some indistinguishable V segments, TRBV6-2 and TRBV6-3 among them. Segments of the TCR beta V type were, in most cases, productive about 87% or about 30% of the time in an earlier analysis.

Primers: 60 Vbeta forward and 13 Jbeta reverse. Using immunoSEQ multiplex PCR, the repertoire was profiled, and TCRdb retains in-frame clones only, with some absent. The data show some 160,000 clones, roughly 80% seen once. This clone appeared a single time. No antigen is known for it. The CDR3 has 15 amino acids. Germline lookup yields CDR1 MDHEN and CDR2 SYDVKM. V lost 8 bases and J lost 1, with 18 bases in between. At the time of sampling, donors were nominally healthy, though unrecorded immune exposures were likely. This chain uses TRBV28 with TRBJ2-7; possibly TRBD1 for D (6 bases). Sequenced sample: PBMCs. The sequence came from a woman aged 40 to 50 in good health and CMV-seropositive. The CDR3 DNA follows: TGTGCCAGCGATGGGGGCTCTAGAGGATCCTACGAGCAGTACTTC. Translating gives CASDGGSRGSYEQYF.